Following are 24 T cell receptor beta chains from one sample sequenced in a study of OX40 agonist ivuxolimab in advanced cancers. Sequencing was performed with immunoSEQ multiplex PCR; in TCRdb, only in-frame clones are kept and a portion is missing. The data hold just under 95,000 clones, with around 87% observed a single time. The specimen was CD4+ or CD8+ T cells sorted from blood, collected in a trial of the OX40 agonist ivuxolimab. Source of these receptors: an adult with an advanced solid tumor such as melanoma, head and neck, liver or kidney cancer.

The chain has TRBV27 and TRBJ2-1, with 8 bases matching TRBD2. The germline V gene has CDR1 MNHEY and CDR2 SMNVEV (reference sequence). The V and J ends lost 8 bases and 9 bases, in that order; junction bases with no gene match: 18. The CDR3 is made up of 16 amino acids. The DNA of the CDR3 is TGTGCCAGCCGTGGATACGGGGGGCGGGAGGCGGCTGAGCAGTTCTTC. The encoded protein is CASRGYGGREAAEQFF.

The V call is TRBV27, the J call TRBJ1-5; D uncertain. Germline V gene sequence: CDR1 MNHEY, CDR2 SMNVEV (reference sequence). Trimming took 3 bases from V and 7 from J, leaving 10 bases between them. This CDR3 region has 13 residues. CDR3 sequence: CASSLLGSQPQHF. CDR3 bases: TGTGCCAGCAGTTTGTTGGGGTCCCAGCCCCAGCATTTT.

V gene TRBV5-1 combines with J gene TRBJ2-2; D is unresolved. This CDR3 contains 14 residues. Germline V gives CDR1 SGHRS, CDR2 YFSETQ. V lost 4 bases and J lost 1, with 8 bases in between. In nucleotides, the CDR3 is TGCGCCAGCAGCGCCATAGTGAACACCGGGGAGCTGTTTTTT. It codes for CASSAIVNTGELFF.

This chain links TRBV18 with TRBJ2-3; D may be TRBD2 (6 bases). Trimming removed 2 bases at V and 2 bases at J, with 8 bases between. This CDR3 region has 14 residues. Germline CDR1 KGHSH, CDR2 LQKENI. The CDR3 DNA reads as TGTGCCAGCTCACCAGGACTACACACAGATACGCAGTATTTT. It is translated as CASSPGLHTDTQYF.

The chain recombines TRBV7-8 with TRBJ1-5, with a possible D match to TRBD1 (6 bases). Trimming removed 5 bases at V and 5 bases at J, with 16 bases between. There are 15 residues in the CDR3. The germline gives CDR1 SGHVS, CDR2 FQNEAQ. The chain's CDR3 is CASSPNAGVDQPQHF. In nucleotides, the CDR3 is TGTGCCAGCAGCCCAAACGCAGGGGTGGATCAGCCCCAGCATTTT.

CDR3 bases: TGCGCCAGCAGCTTGGGGGGCCGTCCCAACTCCTACGAGCAGTACTTC. Translated, it gives CASSLGGRPNSYEQYF. V is TRBV5-1 and J is TRBJ2-7; the D gene is possibly TRBD1 (5 bases). CDR1 is SGHRS and CDR2 is YFSETQ in the germline V gene. The V end was cut by 0 bases, the J end by 0 bases, with 13 bases between. There are 16 residues in the CDR3.

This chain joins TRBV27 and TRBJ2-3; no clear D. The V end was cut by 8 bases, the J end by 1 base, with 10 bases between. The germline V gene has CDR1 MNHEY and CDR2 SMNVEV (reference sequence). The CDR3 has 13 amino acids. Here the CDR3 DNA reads TGTGCCAGCTCCGACTTGGGCACAGATACGCAGTATTTT. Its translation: CASSDLGTDTQYF.

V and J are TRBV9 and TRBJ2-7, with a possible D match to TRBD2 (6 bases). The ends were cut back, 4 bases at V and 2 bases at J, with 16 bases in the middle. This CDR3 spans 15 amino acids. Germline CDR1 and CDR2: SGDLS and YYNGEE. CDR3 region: CASSIDGSKTYEQYF. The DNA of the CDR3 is TGTGCCAGCAGCATCGACGGGAGTAAGACCTACGAGCAGTACTTC.

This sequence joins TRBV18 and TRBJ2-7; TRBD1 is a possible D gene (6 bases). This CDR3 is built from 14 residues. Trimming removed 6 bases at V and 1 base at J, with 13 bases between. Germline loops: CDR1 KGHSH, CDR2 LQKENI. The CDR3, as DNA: TGTGCCAGCTCCGGACAGATGGGTTCCTACGAGCAGTACTTC. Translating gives CASSGQMGSYEQYF. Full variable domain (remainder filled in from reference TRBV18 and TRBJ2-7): NAGVMQNPRHLVRRRGQEARLRCSPMKGHSHVYWYRQLPEEGLKFMVYLQKENIIDESGMPKERFSAEFPKEGPSILRIQQVVRGDSAAYFCASSGQMGSYEQYFGPGTRLTVT.

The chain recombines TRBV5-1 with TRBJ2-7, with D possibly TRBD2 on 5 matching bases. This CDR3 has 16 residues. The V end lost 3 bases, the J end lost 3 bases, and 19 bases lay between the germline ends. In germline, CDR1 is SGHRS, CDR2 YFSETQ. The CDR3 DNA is TGCGCCAGCAGCTCGTTAGTTCCGGGATTCATCTACGAGCAGTACTTC. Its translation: CASSSLVPGFIYEQYF.

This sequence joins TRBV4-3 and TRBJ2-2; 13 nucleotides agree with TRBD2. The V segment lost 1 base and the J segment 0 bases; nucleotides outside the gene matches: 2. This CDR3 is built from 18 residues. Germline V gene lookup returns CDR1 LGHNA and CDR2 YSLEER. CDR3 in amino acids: CASSQGTSGGTNTGELFF. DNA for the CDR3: TGCGCCAGCAGCCAAGGGACTAGCGGGGGAACGAACACCGGGGAGCTGTTTTTT.

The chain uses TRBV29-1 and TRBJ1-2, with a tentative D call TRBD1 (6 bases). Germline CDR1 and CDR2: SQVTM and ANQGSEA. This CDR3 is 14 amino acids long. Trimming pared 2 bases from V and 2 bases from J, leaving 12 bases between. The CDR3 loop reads CSVERRGVNYGYTF. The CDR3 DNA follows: TGCAGCGTTGAACGCAGGGGAGTGAACTATGGCTACACCTTC.

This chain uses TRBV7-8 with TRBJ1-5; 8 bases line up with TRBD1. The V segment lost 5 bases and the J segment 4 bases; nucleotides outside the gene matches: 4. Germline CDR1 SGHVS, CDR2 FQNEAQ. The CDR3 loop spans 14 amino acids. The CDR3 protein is CASSRQGRNQPQHF. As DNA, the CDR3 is TGTGCCAGCAGCCGACAGGGGCGAAATCAGCCCCAGCATTTT.

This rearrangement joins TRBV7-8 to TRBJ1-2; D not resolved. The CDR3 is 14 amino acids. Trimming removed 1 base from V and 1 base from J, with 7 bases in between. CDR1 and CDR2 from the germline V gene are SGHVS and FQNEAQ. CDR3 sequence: CASSLDKINYGYTF. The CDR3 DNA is TGTGCCAGCAGCTTAGACAAAATTAACTATGGCTACACCTTC.

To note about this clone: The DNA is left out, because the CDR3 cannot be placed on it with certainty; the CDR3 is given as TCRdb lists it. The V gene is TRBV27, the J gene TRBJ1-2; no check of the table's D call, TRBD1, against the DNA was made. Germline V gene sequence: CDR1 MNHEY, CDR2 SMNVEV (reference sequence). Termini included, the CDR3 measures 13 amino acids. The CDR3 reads CASSSSDRDGYTF.

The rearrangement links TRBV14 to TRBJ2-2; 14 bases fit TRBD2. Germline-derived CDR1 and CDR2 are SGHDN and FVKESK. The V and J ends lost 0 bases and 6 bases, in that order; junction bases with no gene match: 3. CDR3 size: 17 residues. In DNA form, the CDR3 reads TGTGCCAGCAGCCAAGACTCGGGACTAGCGGGAGCCGGGGAGCTGTTTTTT. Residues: CASSQDSGLAGAGELFF.

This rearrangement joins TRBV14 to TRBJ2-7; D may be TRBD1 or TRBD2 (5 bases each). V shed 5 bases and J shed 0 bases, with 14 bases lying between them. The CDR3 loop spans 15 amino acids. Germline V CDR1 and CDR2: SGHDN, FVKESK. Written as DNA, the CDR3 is TGTGCCAGCAGCTTGGGACGGTTGAGCTCCTACGAGCAGTACTTC. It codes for CASSLGRLSSYEQYF.

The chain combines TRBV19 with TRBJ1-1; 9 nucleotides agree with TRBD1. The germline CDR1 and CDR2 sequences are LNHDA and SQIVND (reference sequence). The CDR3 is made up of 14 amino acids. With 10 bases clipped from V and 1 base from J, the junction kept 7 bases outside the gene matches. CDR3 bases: TGTGCCACCTCCCTACAGGGGGCGAACACTGAAGCTTTCTTT. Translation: CATSLQGANTEAFF.

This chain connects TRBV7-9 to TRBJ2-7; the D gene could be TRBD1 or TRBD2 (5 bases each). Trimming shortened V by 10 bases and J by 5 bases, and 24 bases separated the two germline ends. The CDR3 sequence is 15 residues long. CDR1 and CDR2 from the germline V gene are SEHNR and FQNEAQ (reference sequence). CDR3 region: CATPHEGIFSNEQYF. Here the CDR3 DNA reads TGTGCCACCCCACACGAGGGGATATTCAGTAACGAGCAGTACTTC. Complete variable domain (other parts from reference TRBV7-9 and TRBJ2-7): DTGVSQNPRHKITKRGQNVTFRCDPISEHNRLYWYRQTLGQGPEFLTYFQNEAQLEKSRLLSDRFSAERPKGSFSTLEIQRTEQGDSAMYLCATPHEGIFSNEQYFGPGTRLTVT.

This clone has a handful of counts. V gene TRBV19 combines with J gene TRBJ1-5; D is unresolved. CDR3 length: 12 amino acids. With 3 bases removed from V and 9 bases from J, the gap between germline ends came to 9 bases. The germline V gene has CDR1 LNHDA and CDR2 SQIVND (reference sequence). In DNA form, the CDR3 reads TGTGCCAGTAGTATCGGGGTTTGGCCCCAGCATTTT. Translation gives CASSIGVWPQHF.

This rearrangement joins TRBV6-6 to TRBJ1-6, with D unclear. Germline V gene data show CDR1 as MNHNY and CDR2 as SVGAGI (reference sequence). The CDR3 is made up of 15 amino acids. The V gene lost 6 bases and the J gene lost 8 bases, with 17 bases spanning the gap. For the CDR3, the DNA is TGTGCCAGCAGCACCACAAGAGCTGGGCATTCACCCCTCCACTTT. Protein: CASSTTRAGHSPLHF.

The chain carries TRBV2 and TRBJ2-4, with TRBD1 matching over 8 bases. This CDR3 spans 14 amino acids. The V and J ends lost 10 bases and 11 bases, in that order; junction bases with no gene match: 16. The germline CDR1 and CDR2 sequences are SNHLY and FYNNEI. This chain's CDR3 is CAITGDRSPLFQYF. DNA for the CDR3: TGTGCCATTACCGGGGACAGGAGTCCCTTATTTCAGTACTTC.

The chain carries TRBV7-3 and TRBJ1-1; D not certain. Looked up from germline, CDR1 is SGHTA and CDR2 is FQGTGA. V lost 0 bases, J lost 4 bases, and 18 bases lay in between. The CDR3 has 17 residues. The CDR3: CASSLTSAKFLGTEAFF. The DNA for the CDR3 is TGTGCCAGCAGCTTAACTTCGGCGAAGTTCCTTGGCACTGAAGCTTTCTTT.

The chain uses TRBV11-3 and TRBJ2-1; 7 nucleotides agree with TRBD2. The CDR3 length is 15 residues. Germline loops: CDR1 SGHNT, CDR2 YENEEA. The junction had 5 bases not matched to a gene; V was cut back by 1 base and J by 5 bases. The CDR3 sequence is CASSLGAGVNNEQFF. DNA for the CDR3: TGTGCCAGCAGCTTAGGGGCGGGGGTTAACAATGAGCAGTTCTTC.